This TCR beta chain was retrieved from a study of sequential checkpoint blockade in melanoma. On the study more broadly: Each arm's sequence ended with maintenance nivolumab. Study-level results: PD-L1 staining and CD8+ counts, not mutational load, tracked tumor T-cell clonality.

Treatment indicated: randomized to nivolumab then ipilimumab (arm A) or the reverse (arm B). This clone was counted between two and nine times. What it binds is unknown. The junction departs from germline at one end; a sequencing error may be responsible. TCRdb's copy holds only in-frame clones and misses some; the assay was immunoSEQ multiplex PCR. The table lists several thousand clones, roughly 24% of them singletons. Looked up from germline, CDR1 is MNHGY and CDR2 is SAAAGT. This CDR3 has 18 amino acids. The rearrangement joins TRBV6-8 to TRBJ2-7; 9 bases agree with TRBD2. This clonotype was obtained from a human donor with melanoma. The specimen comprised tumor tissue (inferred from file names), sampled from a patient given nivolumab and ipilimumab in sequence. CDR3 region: CASSDSKIPGLACYEQYF. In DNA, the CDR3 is TGTGCCAGCAGTGACTCGAAGATTCCGGGACTAGCCTGCTACGAGCAGTACTTC.